One T cell receptor (beta chain) is described in this entry. This clonotype was counted many times. Its antigen is currently not known. No base-level quality is on record; no much larger clone is a single base apart. Only healthy Caucasian donors were included. The twin cohort consisted of three pairs of female monozygotic twins, all aged about 18 to 30 years. CD4+ and CD8+ T cell populations were isolated with positive isolation kits from Invitrogen. Libraries were constructed by 5' RACE. Instrument used: Illumina HiSeq 2000. A universal primer binding site was introduced by template switching, and a unique molecular identifier was present in the final cDNA, enabling accurate counting of TCR cDNA molecules. Specific primers in the conserved constant-segment region were used to synthesize first-strand cDNA for TCR alpha and beta chains. Each cDNA library was double barcoded, with a SMART-Mk sample barcode plus Illumina barcodes, to control for contamination. TruSeq adapter sequences and Illumina sample barcodes were added in two successive PCR steps. TCR alpha and beta cDNA libraries were sequenced on the Illumina HiSeq platform with custom primers. In the original analysis: MiGEC processed the raw reads to extract unique molecular identifiers, while MiXCR was used to determine the CDR3 positions. For each individual, recombination models were inferred using an EM algorithm with the repgenHMM and IGoR tools. The tcR package in R was used for shared clonotype analysis, with sharing normalized by the product of cloneset sizes. Out-of-frame nonproductive sequences were analyzed to study raw recombination free of thymic and clonal selection effects. The public sequencing data were trimmed at Q25 with fastp and processed into clonotypes with MiXCR by TCRdb, which kept only in-frame beta chains. Every distinct CDR3 protein forms one entry, paired with its most common genes and DNA. These V and J calls originate from TCRdb's pipeline instead of the authors' own analysis. The sample table shows about 530,000 distinct CDR3 sequences, and about 22% are seen once. 0.4% to 0.6% of the sample comes from the top ten.

V gives up 7 bases and J gives up 0 bases, and the segment between their germline ends measures 13 bases. From the cysteine through the phenylalanine, the CDR3 covers 15 amino acids. Only the CDR3 DNA stays, 45 bases, in frame from base 1. This entry is derived from a study of identical twins (dated by TCRdb to about 2016). With respect to the entire study: TCR alpha and beta repertoires from monozygotic twins, unrelated adults of various ages and cord blood were deep-sequenced to test whether fetal clonotypes persist. To rule out contamination, replicate twin experiments were performed at different times with different library preparation protocols.

Overall study outcomes, separate from this receptor: Zero-insertion analyses could be partly confounded by invariant T cells such as MAIT and iNKT, although diverse VJ usage argued against such confounding for most clonotypes. Out-of-frame TCR alpha sequences shared between twins showed an excess of low generation-probability sequences compared with coincidental sharing between unrelated individuals. In beta out-of-frame sequences, excess twin sharing was weaker, because having fewer shared sequences lowered the signal-to-noise ratio. Abundant cord blood beta clonotypes carried fewer insertions; young adult naive repertoires showed a weaker similar trend, while memory repertoires showed none. Recombination models systematically underestimated out-of-frame TCR alpha sharing in monozygotic twins but agreed with sharing between unrelated individuals. Because the same donors could not be followed over many years, the conclusions depended on cross-sectional statistical analysis.

These records were also assigned to another study, of yellow fever vaccine responses in identical twins. Per that second paper: The T cell response to vaccination in identical twins was reported by the authors to appear partly convergent and partly personalized. The study precisely tracked vaccine-responding T cell clones in identical twins.

Sequencing input: CD4+ T cells sorted from blood. In this chain, TRBV12-3 or TRBV12-4 is recombined with TRBJ1-5; the D region possibly corresponds to TRBD1 (5 bases align). This receptor was obtained from a woman aged 18-29 years in good health. The CDR3 corresponds to CASNGGGNSNQPQHF. The DNA reads TGTGCCAGCAATGGGGGGGGGAATAGCAATCAGCCCCAGCATTTT.